What follows are 2 T cell receptor beta chains derived from one specimen sequenced in a study of T cell changes during pregnancy in multiple sclerosis. Clones were read by immunoSEQ multiplex PCR, and TCRdb kept only the in-frame ones, dropping some. The table shows about 32,000 clones, with 85% to 95% occurring only once. This material consisted of CD4+ T cells from peripheral blood mononuclear cells, taken in the second trimester of pregnancy. The receptors originated from a female donor with multiple sclerosis, enrolled in a pregnancy study.

This clone occurred once. The chain has TRBV27 and TRBJ2-1; D gene unclear. V shed 3 bases and J shed 12 bases, with 9 bases lying between them. Germline V gives CDR1 MNHEY, CDR2 SMNVEV (reference sequence). This CDR3 comprises 11 residues. CDR3 DNA sequence: TGTGCCAGCAGTTTTCTTCCCCGGCAGTTCTTC. Its protein is CASSFLPRQFF.

Only a few counts were recorded for this clone. This chain uses TRBV19 with TRBJ1-1; 8 bases fit TRBD1. V gave up 10 bases and J gave up 7 bases; unmatched junction bases: 14. The germline V gene encodes CDR1 LNHDA and CDR2 SQIVND (reference sequence). CDR3 length: 14 residues. CDR3 residues: CATRQAGGWGEAFF. The CDR3 nucleotides are TGTGCCACCCGCCAGGCAGGGGGCTGGGGTGAAGCTTTCTTT.